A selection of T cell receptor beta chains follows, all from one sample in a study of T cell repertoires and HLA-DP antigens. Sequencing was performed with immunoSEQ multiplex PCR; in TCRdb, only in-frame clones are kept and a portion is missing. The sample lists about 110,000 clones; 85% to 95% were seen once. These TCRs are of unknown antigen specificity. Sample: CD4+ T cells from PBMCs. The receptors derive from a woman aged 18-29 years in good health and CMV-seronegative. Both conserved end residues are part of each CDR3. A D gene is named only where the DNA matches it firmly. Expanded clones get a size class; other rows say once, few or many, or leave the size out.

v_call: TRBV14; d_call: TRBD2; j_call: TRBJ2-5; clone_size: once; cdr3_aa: CASSQDFMLGLASWETQYF; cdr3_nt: TGTGCCAGCAGCCAAGATTTTATGTTAGGACTAGCATCATGGGAGACCCAGTACTTC
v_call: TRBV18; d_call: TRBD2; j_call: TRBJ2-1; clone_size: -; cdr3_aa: CASSPLAGVGNEQFF; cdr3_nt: TGTGCCAGCTCACCACTTGCGGGAGTGGGTAATGAGCAGTTCTTC
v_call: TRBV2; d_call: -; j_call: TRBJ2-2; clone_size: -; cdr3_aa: CASREIGNTGELFF; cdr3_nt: TGTGCCAGCAGAGAAATCGGGAACACCGGGGAGCTGTTTTTT
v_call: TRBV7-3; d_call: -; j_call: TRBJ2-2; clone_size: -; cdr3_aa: CASSLSSTGELFF; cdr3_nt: TGTGCCAGCAGCTTATCGAGCACCGGGGAGCTGTTTTTT
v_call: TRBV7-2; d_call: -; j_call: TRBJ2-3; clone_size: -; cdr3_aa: CASTFLGGPSTDTQYF; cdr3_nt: TGTGCCAGCACCTTCCTTGGGGGCCCTAGCACAGATACGCAGTATTTT
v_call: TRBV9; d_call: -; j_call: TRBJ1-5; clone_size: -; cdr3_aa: CASSVRSNQPQHF; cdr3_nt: TGTGCCAGCAGCGTACGCAGCAATCAGCCCCAGCATTTT
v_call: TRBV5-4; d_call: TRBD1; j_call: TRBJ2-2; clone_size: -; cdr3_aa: CASSPRGRGSMDTGELFF; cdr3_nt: TGTGCCAGCAGCCCCCGGGGCAGGGGGTCTATGGACACCGGGGAGCTGTTTTTT
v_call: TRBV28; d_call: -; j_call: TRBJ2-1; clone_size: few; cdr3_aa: CASKLTPRRASNEQFF; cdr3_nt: TGTGCCAGCAAACTAACTCCACGGAGGGCTAGCAATGAGCAGTTCTTC
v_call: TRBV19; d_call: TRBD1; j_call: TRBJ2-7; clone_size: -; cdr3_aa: CASTPGTGGYEQYF; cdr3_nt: TGTGCCAGTACCCCGGGGACAGGGGGCTACGAGCAGTACTTC
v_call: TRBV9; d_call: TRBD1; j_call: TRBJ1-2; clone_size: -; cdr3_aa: CASSAGQGLYGYTF; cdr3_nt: TGTGCCAGCAGCGCGGGACAGGGGCTCTATGGCTACACCTTC
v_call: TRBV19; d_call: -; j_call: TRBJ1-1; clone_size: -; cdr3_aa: CASVQQGNTEAFF; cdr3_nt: TGTGCCAGTGTACAACAGGGGAACACTGAAGCTTTCTTT
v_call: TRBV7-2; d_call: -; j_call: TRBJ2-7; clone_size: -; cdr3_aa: CASSLAGSNYEQYF; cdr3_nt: TGTGCCAGCAGCTTAGCGGGTAGTAACTACGAGCAGTACTTC
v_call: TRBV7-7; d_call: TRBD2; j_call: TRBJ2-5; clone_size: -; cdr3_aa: CASSSLAGAKETQYF; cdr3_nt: TGTGCTAGCAGCTCCCTAGCGGGAGCTAAAGAGACCCAGTACTTC
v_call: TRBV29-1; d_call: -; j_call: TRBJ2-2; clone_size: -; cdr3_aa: CSVYWGMDTGELFF; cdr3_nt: TGCAGCGTCTATTGGGGGATGGACACCGGGGAGCTGTTTTTT
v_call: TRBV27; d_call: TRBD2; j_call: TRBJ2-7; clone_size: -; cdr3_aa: CASSSAGTATSVATYEQYF; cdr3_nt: TGTGCCAGCAGTTCAGCGGGGACGGCCACTAGCGTTGCAACCTACGAGCAGTACTTC
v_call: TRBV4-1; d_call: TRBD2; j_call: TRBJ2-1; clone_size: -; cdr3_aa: CASSQDRIAGDEQFF; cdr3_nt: TGCGCCAGCAGCCAAGATAGAATAGCGGGAGATGAGCAGTTCTTC
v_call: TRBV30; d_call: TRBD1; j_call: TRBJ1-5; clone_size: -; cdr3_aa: CAWSSGQNNQPQHF; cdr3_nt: TGTGCCTGGAGTTCGGGACAGAACAATCAGCCCCAGCATTTT
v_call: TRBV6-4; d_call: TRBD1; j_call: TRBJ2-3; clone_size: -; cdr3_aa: CASSDTGGTDTQYF; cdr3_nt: TGTGCCAGCAGCGATACAGGGGGCACAGATACGCAGTATTTT
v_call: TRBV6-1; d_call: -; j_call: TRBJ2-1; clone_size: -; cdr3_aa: CASSRSDTAYNEQFF; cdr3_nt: TGTGCCAGCAGTCGGTCGGACACAGCCTACAATGAGCAGTTCTTC
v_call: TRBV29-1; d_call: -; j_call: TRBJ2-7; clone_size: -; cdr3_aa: CSVGNRLSSYEQYF; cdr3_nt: TGCAGCGTCGGGAATCGCCTAAGCTCCTACGAGCAGTACTTC
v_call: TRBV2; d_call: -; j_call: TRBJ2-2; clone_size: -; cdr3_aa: CASRDTENTGELFF; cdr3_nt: TGTGCCAGCAGGGATACCGAGAACACCGGGGAGCTGTTTTTT
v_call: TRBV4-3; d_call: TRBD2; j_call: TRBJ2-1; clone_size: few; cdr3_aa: CASSHRLAGADNEQFF; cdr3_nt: TGCGCCAGCAGCCACCGACTAGCGGGGGCCGACAATGAGCAGTTCTTC
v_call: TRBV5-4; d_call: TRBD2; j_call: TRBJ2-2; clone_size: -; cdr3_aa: CASSLAGLAGATGELFF; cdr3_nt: TGTGCCAGCAGCTTGGCCGGACTAGCGGGAGCCACCGGGGAGCTGTTTTTT
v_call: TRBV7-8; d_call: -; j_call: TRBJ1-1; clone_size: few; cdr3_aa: CASSLGRTTTEAFF; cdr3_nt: TGTGCCAGCAGCTTAGGTCGGACAACCACTGAAGCTTTCTTT
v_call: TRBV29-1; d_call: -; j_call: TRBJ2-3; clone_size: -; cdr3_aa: CSAVPGRGSTDTQYF; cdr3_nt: TGCAGCGCCGTGCCAGGGCGCGGGAGCACAGATACGCAGTATTTT
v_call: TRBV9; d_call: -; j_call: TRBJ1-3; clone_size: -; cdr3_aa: CASSVASSGNTIYF; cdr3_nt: TGTGCCAGCAGCGTGGCCAGCTCTGGAAACACCATATATTTT
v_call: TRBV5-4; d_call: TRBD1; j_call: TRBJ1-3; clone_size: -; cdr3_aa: CASSPGGASSGNTIYF; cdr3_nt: TGTGCCAGCAGCCCAGGGGGGGCCTCCTCTGGAAACACCATATATTTT
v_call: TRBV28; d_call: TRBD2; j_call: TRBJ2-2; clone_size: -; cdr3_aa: CASGEGPGTGELFF; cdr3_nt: TGTGCCAGCGGGGAGGGGCCCGGAACCGGGGAGCTGTTTTTT
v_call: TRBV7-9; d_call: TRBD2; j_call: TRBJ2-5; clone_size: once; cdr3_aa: CASSLGLAMRLETQYF; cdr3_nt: TGTGCCAGCAGCTTGGGACTAGCGATGCGTTTGGAGACCCAGTACTTC
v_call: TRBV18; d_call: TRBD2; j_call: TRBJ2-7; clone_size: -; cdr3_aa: CASSPPQASGGSYEQYF; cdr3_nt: TGTGCCAGCTCACCACCGCAGGCTAGCGGGGGCTCCTACGAGCAGTACTTC
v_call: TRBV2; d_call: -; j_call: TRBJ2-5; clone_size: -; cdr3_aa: CASYLPFIAQETQYF; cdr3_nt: TGTGCCAGCTACCTACCCTTCATAGCCCAAGAGACCCAGTACTTC
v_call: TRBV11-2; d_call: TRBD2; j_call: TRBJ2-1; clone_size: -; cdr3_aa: CASSSTGLAGGEQFF; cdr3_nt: TGTGCCAGCAGCTCCACGGGACTAGCGGGGGGTGAGCAGTTCTTC